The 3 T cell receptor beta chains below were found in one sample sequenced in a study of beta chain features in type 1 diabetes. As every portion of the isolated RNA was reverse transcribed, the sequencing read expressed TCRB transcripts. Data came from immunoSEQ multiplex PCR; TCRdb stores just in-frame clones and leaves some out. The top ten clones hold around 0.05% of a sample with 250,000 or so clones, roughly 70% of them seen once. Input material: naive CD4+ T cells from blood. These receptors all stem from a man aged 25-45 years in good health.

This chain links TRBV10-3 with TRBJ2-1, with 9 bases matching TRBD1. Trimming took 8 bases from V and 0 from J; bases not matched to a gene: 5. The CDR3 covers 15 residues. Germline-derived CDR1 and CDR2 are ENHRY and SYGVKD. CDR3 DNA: TGTGCCATCGCGGCGGGACAGGGCTCCTACAATGAGCAGTTCTTC. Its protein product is CAIAAGQGSYNEQFF.

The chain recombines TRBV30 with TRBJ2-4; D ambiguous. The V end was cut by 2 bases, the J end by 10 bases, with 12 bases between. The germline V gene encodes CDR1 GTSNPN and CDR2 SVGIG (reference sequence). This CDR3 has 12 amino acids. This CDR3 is CAWSSSPAIQYF. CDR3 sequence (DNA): TGTGCCTGGAGTTCCTCGCCCGCTATTCAGTACTTC.

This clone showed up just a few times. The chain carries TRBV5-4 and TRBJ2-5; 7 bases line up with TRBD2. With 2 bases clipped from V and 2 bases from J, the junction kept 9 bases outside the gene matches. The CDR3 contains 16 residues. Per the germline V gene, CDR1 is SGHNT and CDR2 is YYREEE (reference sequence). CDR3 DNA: TGTGCCAGCAGCTTTGGACTAGAGGCGAGTCAAGAGACCCAGTACTTC. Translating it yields CASSFGLEASQETQYF.